One sample yielded the 11 T cell receptor beta chains listed below, sequenced in a study of cytomegalovirus exposure and HLA in healthy donors. The PCR used 60 Vbeta and 13 Jbeta primers. Clones were sequenced by immunoSEQ multiplex PCR, and TCRdb holds only the in-frame ones, with some missing. The data show some 110,000 clones, 60% to 80% seen once. Sequenced input: PBMCs. All receptors come from a man aged 50-60 years in good health and CMV-seropositive.

The chain employs TRBV7-9 and TRBJ2-6, with D possibly TRBD2 on 5 matching bases. The CDR3 contains 16 residues. In germline, CDR1 is SEHNR, CDR2 FQNEAQ (reference sequence). V lost 6 bases, J lost 3 bases, and 15 bases lay in between. The CDR3 nucleotides are TGTGCCAGCAGGTACGGCAGCGGCGGTGGGGCCAACGTCCTGACTTTC. This sequence encodes CASRYGSGGGANVLTF.

The chain uses TRBV6-1 and TRBJ2-1; D gene unclear. CDR3 length: 14 amino acids. The V end lost 3 bases, the J end lost 12 bases, and 18 bases lay between the germline ends. Germline assignment: CDR1 MNHNS and CDR2 SASEGT. The CDR3 sequence: CASSDYVGVTGQFF. The CDR3 DNA follows: TGTGCCAGCAGTGACTACGTCGGTGTTACTGGGCAGTTCTTC.

The V call is TRBV27, the J call TRBJ2-1, with 7 bases matching TRBD2. Trimming removed 8 bases from V and 5 bases from J; junction bases left unmatched: 12. Looked up from germline, CDR1 is MNHEY and CDR2 is SMNVEV (reference sequence). This CDR3 has 15 residues. CDR3 DNA: TGTGCCAGCGCCGGACTAGTCGGGGCAAACAATGAGCAGTTCTTC. Encoded protein: CASAGLVGANNEQFF.

This chain connects TRBV19 to TRBJ2-2, with a weak D call TRBD2 (6 bases). Between the trimmed V and J ends, which lost 3 bases and 6 bases, there was a span of 11 bases. This CDR3 has 14 amino acids. CDR1 and CDR2 from the germline V gene are LNHDA and SQIVND (reference sequence). The CDR3 sequence is CASSIRELAGELFF. As DNA, the CDR3 is TGTGCCAGTAGTATCCGGGAGTTGGCCGGGGAGCTGTTTTTT. Looking up the rest from reference TRBV19 and TRBJ2-2 gives the full variable domain: DGGITQSPKYLFRKEGQNVTLSCEQNLNHDAMYWYRQDPGQGLRLIYYSQIVNDFQKGDIAEGYSVSREKKESFPLTVTSAQKNPTAFYLCASSIRELAGELFFGEGSRLTVL.

The gene calls are TRBV10-3 and TRBJ1-3; no reliable D call. Trimming shortened V by 3 bases and J by 0 bases, and 9 bases separated the two germline ends. CDR1 ENHRY and CDR2 SYGVKD come from the germline V gene. The CDR3 consists of 15 residues. The chain's CDR3 is CAISDGANSGNTIYF. The CDR3 nucleotides read TGTGCCATCAGTGACGGAGCAAACTCTGGAAACACCATATATTTT.

This chain connects TRBV28 to TRBJ2-3; 7 bases map to TRBD2. The CDR3 length is 16 residues. The ends lost 3 bases at V and 4 bases at J; junction bases unmatched: 10. Germline assignment: CDR1 MDHEN and CDR2 SYDVKM. For the CDR3, the DNA is TGTGCCAGCAGTTTCGTGGGGGGAGGGCGCCCAGATACGCAGTATTTT. Its translation is CASSFVGGGRPDTQYF.

The rearrangement uses TRBV5-6 and TRBJ1-4; D is uncertain. The germline V gene encodes CDR1 SGHDT and CDR2 YYEEEE. This CDR3 has 15 amino acids. Trimming removed 2 bases from V and 0 bases from J, with 8 bases in between. The CDR3 bases are TGTGCCAGCAGCTTTCGACGGGCAACTAATGAAAAACTGTTTTTT. It translates to CASSFRRATNEKLFF. Looking up the rest from reference TRBV5-6 and TRBJ1-4 gives the full variable domain: DAGVTQSPTHLIKTRGQQVTLRCSPKSGHDTVSWYQQALGQGPQFIFQYYEEEERQRGNFPDRFSGHQFPNYSSELNVNALLLGDSALYLCASSFRRATNEKLFFGSGTQLSVL.

J is TRBJ1-5 and V is TRBV6-6; tentative D call: TRBD1 (6 bases). The CDR3 extends over 14 amino acids. Germline V gene sequence: CDR1 MNHNY, CDR2 SVGAGI (reference sequence). V was pared by 6 bases and J by 0 bases, with 9 bases between. CDR3 in amino acids: CASRKDSSNQPQHF. For the CDR3, the DNA is TGTGCCAGCAGGAAGGACAGTAGCAATCAGCCCCAGCATTTT.

Concerning this clone: Other DNA sequences of this sample code for an identical CDR3. CDR3: CASGRARQDYTF. CDR3 in DNA: TGTGCCAGCGGCAGGGCTCGCCAGGATTACACCTTC. The chain is built from TRBV11-2 and TRBJ1-2, with D tentatively TRBD1 (5 bases). With 8 bases removed from V and 11 bases from J, the gap between germline ends came to 18 bases. Looked up from germline, CDR1 is SGHAT and CDR2 is FQNNGV. The CDR3 runs to 12 residues.

The chain employs TRBV14 and TRBJ1-1, with 8 bases fitting TRBD1. The V gene end was trimmed by 2 bases and the J gene end by 4 bases; junction bases not matched to a gene: 3. CDR3 length: 14 amino acids. Germline-derived CDR1 and CDR2 are SGHDN and FVKESK. The CDR3 loop reads CASSQQGAGTEAFF. The CDR3 nucleotides read TGTGCCAGCAGCCAACAGGGGGCTGGCACTGAAGCTTTCTTT. The entire variable domain, with the rest obtained from reference TRBV14 and TRBJ1-1, is as follows: EAGVTQFPSHSVIEKGQTVTLRCDPISGHDNLYWYRRVMGKEIKFLLHFVKESKQDESGMPNNRFLAERTGGTYSTLKVQPAELEDSGVYFCASSQQGAGTEAFFGQGTRLTVV.

The chain uses TRBV28 and TRBJ1-2, with a tentative D call TRBD1 (5 bases). The CDR3 spans 15 residues. V lost 2 bases to trimming and J lost 4 bases, with 14 bases between them. In germline, CDR1 is MDHEN, CDR2 SYDVKM. In DNA form, the CDR3 reads TGTGCCAGCAGTTTAAGGGCAGGGTCAATCTATGGCTACACCTTC. Translating gives CASSLRAGSIYGYTF.